This TCR beta chain was retrieved from a study of cytomegalovirus exposure and HLA in healthy donors. Study-wide results and caveats: Clonal expansion was found to be greater in HLA-associated TCR beta chains than in equally common others in a later analysis.

Trimming took 6 bases from V and 5 from J, leaving 14 bases between them. CDR1 SGDLS and CDR2 YYNGEE come from the germline V gene. The CDR3 extends over 13 amino acids. The PCR made use of 60 Vbeta and 13 Jbeta primers. The data were produced by immunoSEQ multiplex PCR, yet TCRdb's version contains in-frame clones alone and is incomplete. The sample holds 100,000 to 130,000 clones, about 72% seen once. Notes on this clone: Its matching antigen is unknown.

The chain carries TRBV9 and TRBJ1-2; D is perhaps TRBD1 (6 bases). The sequencing sample was made of PBMCs. The clonotype comes from a man younger than 35 in good health and CMV-seronegative. CDR3 sequence (DNA): TGTGCCAGCACCGGGGGGGGGCCGTATGGCTACACCTTC. Its translation: CASTGGGPYGYTF.